This TCR beta chain appears in the sequencing data of a study of tumor-infiltrating lymphocytes in localized non-small cell lung cancer. Turning to the study itself: Several tumor histologies, both smoking statuses, and some post-neoadjuvant chemotherapy samples were included. Study-wide findings and caveats: No T-cell fraction difference was seen between IM1 and IM2 tumors.

This CDR3 spans 15 amino acids. V gave up 6 bases and J gave up 7 bases, with 22 bases separating them. Germline lookup yields CDR1 MNHEY and CDR2 SMNVEV (reference sequence). Assay: immunoSEQ multiplex PCR; the TCRdb copy retains only in-frame clones and omits some. The sample consists of about 12,000 clones, 70% to 90% of them appearing once. To note about this clone: Its cognate antigen is unknown.

The sequenced sample consisted of uninvolved lung tissue not adjacent to the tumor. This receptor was obtained from a human donor with non-small cell lung cancer. The V gene is TRBV27, the J gene TRBJ2-7, with D maybe TRBD1 (6 bases). CDR3 sequence (DNA): TGTGCCAGCAGCTCCCGGGACAATGCTCTAAGAGAGCAGTACTTC. Amino acids: CASSSRDNALREQYF.